The 20 T cell receptor beta chains below all came from one sample that was sequenced in a study of T cell repertoires in cytomegalovirus infection. TCRdb recomputed calls from the reads with MiXCR, one row per CDR3 protein. The table has around 490,000 distinct CDR3 sequences, 26% seen once. The source material was PBMCs. The receptors shown here come from a human donor in good health (CMV status not recorded). Some clones in this sample may be carry-over from other donors' samples.

This sequence joins TRBV18 and TRBJ2-2; D is possibly TRBD2 (6 bases). The V gene's germline CDR1 is KGHSH and CDR2 LQKENI. Trimming removed 4 bases from V and 3 bases from J, with 21 bases in between. The CDR3 loop spans 18 amino acids. CDR3: CASSLYPAGLGDTGELFF. The CDR3 DNA follows: TGTGCCAGCTCACTTTACCCAGCGGGCCTGGGGGACACCGGGGAGCTGTTTTTT.

This sequence joins TRBV2 and TRBJ1-4, with TRBD1 identical over 9 bases. Trimming at V came to 6 bases and at J to 6 bases, leaving 5 bases not matched to a gene. Germline-derived CDR1 and CDR2 are SNHLY and FYNNEI. The CDR3 extends over 14 amino acids. In DNA, the CDR3 is TGTGCCAGCAGGGACAGGGGACGCGATGAAAAACTGTTTTTT. Its protein product is CASRDRGRDEKLFF.

Notes on this clonotype: Since a much larger clone is just one base distant, this may be a read error. Likely a read error: the CDR3 ends without its conserved phenylalanine or tryptophan. The rearrangement links TRBV7-2 to TRBJ1-4, with a tentative D call TRBD1 (5 bases). The CDR3 has 15 amino acids. Germline V gene sequence: CDR1 SGHTA, CDR2 FQGNSA. V was clipped by 2 bases and J by 13 bases, with 20 bases between them. CDR3 coding DNA: TGTGCCAGCAGCTTAAACCCCCAGGACAAGAAGGCACTGTTTCTT. Translated: CASSLNPQDKKALFL.

The chain recombines TRBV7-9 with TRBJ2-7, with D uncertain. The germline V gene encodes CDR1 SEHNR and CDR2 FQNEAQ (reference sequence). The V end was cut by 6 bases, the J end by 3 bases, with 9 bases between. The CDR3 runs to 12 residues. CDR3 in amino acids: CASSMSGYEQYF. CDR3 DNA sequence: TGTGCCAGCAGTATGTCTGGCTACGAGCAGTACTTC.

The sample holds one count of this clonotype. The junction and the germline gene differ at one end; a read error may be behind it. The chain is built from TRBV9 and TRBJ2-2; 10 nucleotides match TRBD1. The CDR3 length is 16 residues. Germline values: CDR1 SGDLS, CDR2 YYNGEE. CDR3 DNA sequence: TGTGCCAGCAGCGTGTCGGGACAGGGGCCTGTGGGGGGGCTGTTTTTT. This translates into CASSVSGQGPVGGLFF. The variable domain in full, completed from reference TRBV9 and TRBJ2-2, reads DSGVTQTPKHLITATGQRVTLRCSPRSGDLSVYWYQQSLDQGLQFLIQYYNGEERAKGNILERFSAQQFPDLHSELNLSSLELGDSALYFCASSVSGQGPVGGLFFGEGSRLTVL.

This clonotype was seen a handful of times. The V and J genes are TRBV6-1 and TRBJ1-1; the D is unclear. This CDR3 spans 17 amino acids. The V and J ends lost 4 bases and 2 bases respectively, with 20 bases between them. Germline CDR1 reads MNHNS; CDR2 reads SASEGT. Here the CDR3 DNA reads TGTGCCAGCAGTGTTCTTGGACGGGTTTGGAGTAACACTGAAGCTTTCTTT. This codes for CASSVLGRVWSNTEAFF.

The genes are TRBV12-3 or TRBV12-4 and TRBJ1-1; 7 nucleotides match TRBD1. With V trimmed by 7 bases and J by 5 bases, 13 bases remained unmatched. The CDR3 is made up of 15 amino acids. This CDR3 reads CASNRYPGGRTEAFF. The CDR3 coding sequence is TGTGCCAGCAACCGATATCCAGGGGGGAGGACTGAAGCTTTCTTT.

This clonotype was observed at least ten times. The genes are TRBV7-2 and TRBJ2-7; D gene unclear. V was pared by 0 bases and J by 4 bases, with 13 bases between. The length of the CDR3 is 15 residues. Germline loops: CDR1 SGHTA, CDR2 FQGNSA. The CDR3 DNA follows: TGTGCCAGCAGCTTAGCGGCTAGATCCATGTACGAGCAGTACTTC. It codes for CASSLAARSMYEQYF.

This clonotype appeared a few times. The rearrangement uses TRBV12-3 or TRBV12-4 and TRBJ2-7; D is perhaps TRBD1 (5 bases). The V gene lost 1 base and the J gene lost 5 bases, with 15 bases spanning the gap. The length of the CDR3 is 15 residues. As DNA, the CDR3 is TGTGCCAGCAGTTTAGGGGCCGGACACCCAGACGAGCAGTACTTC. Amino acid sequence: CASSLGAGHPDEQYF.

The rearrangement links TRBV11-2 to TRBJ1-1; D is uncertain. This CDR3 is built from 14 residues. Trimming took off 4 bases at V and 5 bases at J, with 14 bases between the two ends. Per germline, CDR1 SGHAT and CDR2 FQNNGV. The chain's CDR3 is CASSSNRRWTEAFF. The DNA of the CDR3 is TGTGCCAGCAGCTCAAATCGTCGGTGGACTGAAGCTTTCTTT.

This clonotype was found once. This chain links TRBV24-1 with TRBJ2-5; D possibly corresponds to TRBD2 (6 bases). In germline, CDR1 is KGHDR, CDR2 SFDVKD. CDR3 length equals 14 residues. V lost 5 bases and J 5 bases, leaving 14 bases between the germline ends. The CDR3 DNA reads TGTGCCACCAGTGGGCCCGGGACTGCGGAGACCCAGTACTTC. This encodes CATSGPGTAETQYF.

The J gene is TRBJ2-1, the V gene TRBV10-3; no reliable D call. The CDR3 has 10 amino acids. Germline CDR1 reads ENHRY; CDR2 reads SYGVKD. Trimming removed 10 bases from V and 13 bases from J, with 14 bases in between. The CDR3 nucleotides are TGTGCCACAGAGGCGGAGCGTCAGTTCTTC. Its translation: CATEAERQFF.

The chain joins TRBV7-2 to TRBJ2-1; 9 bases are shared with TRBD2. This CDR3 is 15 amino acids long. Germline CDR1 is SGHTA and CDR2 is FQGNSA. The trim removed 1 base at V and 12 bases at J, leaving 10 bases unmatched. CDR3: CASSLESSSGIGQFF. In nucleotides, the CDR3 is TGTGCCAGCAGCTTAGAATCCTCTAGCGGGATAGGGCAGTTCTTC. Supplemented by reference TRBV7-2 and TRBJ2-1, the full variable domain reads GAGVSQSPSNKVTEKGKDVELRCDPISGHTALYWYRQSLGQGLEFLIYFQGNSAPDKSGLPSDRFSAERTGGSVSTLTIQRTQQEDSAVYLCASSLESSSGIGQFFGPGTRLTVL.

This clonotype was found many times. CDR3 residues: CASSLVIQRDRSEQFF. CDR3 coding DNA: TGTGCCAGCAGCTTAGTAATCCAGCGGGATAGGAGTGAGCAGTTCTTC. J is TRBJ2-1 and V is TRBV7-8, with 7 bases that match TRBD2. This CDR3 comprises 16 residues. Germline loops: CDR1 SGHVS, CDR2 FQNEAQ. The V gene end was trimmed by 1 base and the J gene end by 9 bases; junction bases not matched to a gene: 12.

Only a few counts were recorded for this clonotype. The chain couples TRBV12-3 or TRBV12-4 to TRBJ1-2; the D is unclear. This CDR3 region has 15 residues. V dropped 3 bases and J dropped 2 bases, with 13 bases sitting between them. The CDR3 DNA reads TGTGCCAGCAGTTTGGGTGGTTCGGTGAACTATGGCTACACCTTC. It yields the protein CASSLGGSVNYGYTF.

On this clonotype itself: A junction boundary mismatches the germline segment, possibly from a read error. This rearrangement joins TRBV7-2 to TRBJ2-1; 7 bases map to TRBD1. The CDR3 runs 14 residues. The V gene's germline CDR1 is SGHTA and CDR2 FQGNSA. The CDR3 loop reads CASSWDSSYNERFF. The CDR3 region has the DNA TGTGCCAGCAGCTGGGACAGCTCCTACAATGAGCGGTTCTTC.

This clonotype was observed a handful of times. The CDR3 protein is CASSYSGGLAKNIQYF. Written as DNA, the CDR3 is TGTGCCAGCAGTTACTCAGGGGGTTTAGCCAAAAACATTCAGTACTTC. The V gene is TRBV6-5, the J gene TRBJ2-4; the D gene is possibly TRBD1 (6 bases). The germline V and J ends were trimmed by 0 bases and 0 bases, with 9 bases remaining between them. This CDR3 is built from 16 residues. Germline CDR1 is MNHEY and CDR2 is SVGAGI.

J is TRBJ1-1 and V is TRBV7-9; a possible D gene is TRBD1 (5 bases). Trimming took 6 bases from V and 8 from J, leaving 13 bases between them. The CDR3 runs to 12 residues. Germline assignment: CDR1 SEHNR and CDR2 FQNEAQ (reference sequence). CDR3 DNA sequence: TGTGCCAGCAGACTAGACAGCCCCGAAGCTTTCTTT. This gives the protein CASRLDSPEAFF.

This clonotype was counted only a few times. The CDR3 region has the DNA TGTGCCAGCAGCTCCGACCAGTACTCGATCTTCTCTGGAAACACCATATATTTT. Translation gives CASSSDQYSIFSGNTIYF. The chain uses TRBV7-2 and TRBJ1-3; D remains unclear. Germline lookup yields CDR1 SGHTA and CDR2 FQGNSA. The length of the CDR3 is 18 residues. The V end was cut by 4 bases, the J end by 0 bases, with 19 bases between.

This clonotype appeared many times. V usage is TRBV7-2 and J usage is TRBJ2-3, with 10 bases aligning to TRBD2. Trimming cost V 6 bases and J 5 bases; bases outside gene matches: 11. This CDR3 comprises 16 residues. CDR1 and CDR2 (germline): SGHTA, FQGNSA. The CDR3 is CASRATSGRAGDTQYF. CDR3 nucleotide sequence: TGTGCCAGCAGAGCCACCAGCGGGAGGGCCGGAGATACGCAGTATTTT. The full variable domain, completed using reference TRBV7-2 and TRBJ2-3, is GAGVSQSPSNKVTEKGKDVELRCDPISGHTALYWYRQSLGQGLEFLIYFQGNSAPDKSGLPSDRFSAERTGGSVSTLTIQRTQQEDSAVYLCASRATSGRAGDTQYFGPGTRLTVL.